This is a list of T cell receptor beta chains from one sample in a study of blood T cells in healthy people across ages. One entry per CDR3 protein, called by TCRdb with MiXCR from the 5' RACE reads. The sample records approximately 810,000 distinct CDR3 sequences, more than 25% being singletons. Material for sequencing was blood. These receptors all stem from a woman of 80 years or more in good health. Both conserved end residues are part of each CDR3. A D gene is named only where the DNA matches it firmly. Clone size is given for some rows only: seen once, a few or many times, or a class if the clone is expanded.

>TRBJ1-1|TRBV12-3/TRBV12-4|NA|NA
TGTGCCAGCAGTTTAGCGCTAGGGTCCTACACTGAAGCTTTCTTT
CASSLALGSYTEAFF
>TRBJ2-1|TRBV12-3/TRBV12-4|TRBD1|many
TGTGCCAGCAGTTCTCGACAGGGGGCTTCTAGCTCCTACAATGAGCAGTTCTTC
CASSSRQGASSSYNEQFF
>TRBJ1-2|TRBV10-3|NA|NA
TGTGCCATCAGTGCATATCGGGACCCCCCAGAGGGCTGCACCTTC
CAISAYRDPPEGCTF
>TRBJ1-4|TRBV6-5|TRBD1|NA
TGTGCCAGCAGACGACAGGGGCCTAATGAAAAACGGTTTTTT
CASRRQGPNEKRFF
>TRBJ1-6|TRBV25-1|NA|NA
TGTGCCAGCAGGGACACCTCTGGCAATTCACCCCTCCACTTT
CASRDTSGNSPLHF
>TRBJ2-7|TRBV7-2|NA|NA
TGTGCCAGCGGACAGCCCTTTTACGAGCAGTACTTC
CASGQPFYEQYF
>TRBJ1-2|TRBV7-2|NA|many
TGTGCCAGCAGCTTCTACACAACTAACTATGGCTACACCTTC
CASSFYTTNYGYTF
>TRBJ2-6|TRBV4-1|NA|many
TGCGCCAGCAGCCGGGGACATAACTCTGGGGCCAACGTCCTGACTTTC
CASSRGHNSGANVLTF
>TRBJ2-7|TRBV29-1|NA|NA
TGCAGCGTCCGGTGGTCCCAGAGCTCCTACGAGCAGTACTTC
CSVRWSQSSYEQYF
>TRBJ2-5|TRBV6-5|NA|many
TGTGCCAGCAGTTACGACCCGGGAAGCGGAGAGACCCAGTACTTC
CASSYDPGSGETQYF
>TRBJ2-3|TRBV5-6|TRBD1|NA
TGTGCCAGCAGCACACCGGGACAGGCGACGTTCGCAAGCACAGATACGCAGTATTTT
CASSTPGQATFASTDTQYF
>TRBJ2-1|TRBV7-2|NA|NA
TGTGCCAGCAGCTTAGGAGCCTCCTCCACGTACAATGAGCAGTTCTTC
CASSLGASSTYNEQFF